The source of this TCR beta chain is a study of human T cells and chemical hapten exposure listed by TCRdb under 2021. Study-level background: For sensitization, 2% DPC in acetone was applied to a roughly 2 cm by roughly 2 cm area of upper inner arm skin. Patients additionally received weekly therapeutic DPC doses to the scalp throughout the approximately 24-week study period. Patch testing on the upper back used Finn chambers containing 0.01% DPC, with scoring done after 6 days according to International Contact Dermatitis Research Group standards. Most of the patients in the cohort were female, and the cohort covered alopecia areata with under or over 50% scalp involvement, alopecia totalis and alopecia universalis. Libraries were pooled for sequencing, and per-sample TCR yields varied mainly because of small differences in library volumes within the pool. Peripheral blood TCR repertoire changes were tracked in vivo in alopecia patients during primary and secondary sensitization to the hapten diphenylcyclopropenone (DPC). Blood was sampled from patients pre-sensitization (week 0) and at 2, 6 and about 24 weeks after DPC sensitization. For TCR sequencing, blood came from about 28 alopecia patients at anywhere from one to four time points (pre-sensitization, 2, 6 and 24 weeks). The full study reports these points: Because all patients had alopecia, a presumed autoimmune disease, the immune response of the patients might differ from that of healthy individuals. The number of TCRs above 1 in 1000 frequency did not change with DPC sensitization; there was no evidence of global repertoire structure alterations. Patch test score correlated positively with the number of PT1 expanded TCRs, reaching significance at thresholds 8, 16 and 32 but not at 4. After repeated subsampling, the strength of the expansion versus patch-test correlation and the threshold at which it became significant changed. Expanded TCRs formed significantly more large CDR3 similarity clusters than pre-sensitization or healthy control sets, consistent with antigen-driven responses.

CDR1 and CDR2, per the germline V gene, are MDHEN and SYDVKM. V is pared back by 3 bases and J by 10 bases, with 11 bases lying between the germline termini. Including cysteine and phenylalanine, the CDR3 has 12 amino acids. Of the read, only the CDR3 DNA is kept; its 36 bases are in frame from base 1. This clonotype was seen more than once but under ten times. Its antigen is not yet known. The sample holds no much larger clone one base away, and base qualities are not on file. The time point label, read with the paper, signifies: patch test 2, 6 weeks after DPC sensitization. Interpreted using the paper, the treatment or condition label stands for: therapeutic diphenylcyclopropenone sensitization with weekly scalp DPC. Blood at each patch-test visit was drawn before the patch test was applied. Patients were considered eligible if aged 18 to 70, diagnosed with alopecia and deemed suitable for DPC therapy, and patients were excluded if pregnant. Total RNA was extracted from unfractionated whole blood collected in Tempus Blood RNA tubes.

Libraries were built with RACE. Instrument used: NextSeq 500. During library preparation, unique molecular identifiers were attached to individual cDNA molecules so that TCRs could be counted quantitatively and reproducibly. Each blood RNA sample was used to sequence both TCR alpha and TCR beta chains. As for the original processing: The median number of TCRs per sample was roughly 100,000, ranging from roughly 20,000 to 700,000. The Decombinator software suite was used to annotate the V, J and CDR3 of the TCR reads. Every sample was subsampled to the same number of TCRs (28,000) for the PS versus PT1 abundance plots. TCRs were defined as expanded if absent before sensitization and observed at least eight times at the 2-week time point. In TCRdb, the public reads were trimmed at Q25 with fastp and aligned with MiXCR, with productive beta chains retained. When rows share a CDR3 protein, they turn into one entry using the most common DNA and genes. TCRdb, rather than the study authors, made the V and J calls. The sample table contains about 73,000 distinct CDR3 sequences; only one count was recorded for 6.5% to 10% of them. In total, the top ten clones hold roughly 3% of the sample.

The TCR was taken from a woman aged 45-60 years with alopecia areata. Some clones in this sample may be carry-over from other donors' samples. The sequence joins TRBV28 to TRBJ2-3; no confident D gene assignment can be made. Source: whole blood, taken in connection with sensitization to the hapten diphenylcyclopropenone (DPC). The CDR3 region has the sequence CASSFIRGAQYF. The nucleotide sequence reads TGTGCCAGCAGTTTTATTCGAGGAGCGCAGTATTTT.